This T cell receptor (beta chain) appears in the sequencing data of a study of T-cell memory formation after mild COVID-19. Study-level points and caveats: Clones that got smaller from day 15 to 85 had even CD4/CD8, while clones growing later tipped toward CD4+.

TCRdb independently ran MiXCR on the 5' RACE reads; one entry per CDR3 protein. The table includes 350,000 to 500,000 distinct CDR3 sequences, approximately 19% detected once. Comment on this clonotype: The antigen is unknown.

Germline CDR1 is LGHNA and CDR2 is YNFKEQ. V gave up 5 bases and J gave up 3 bases, with 10 bases separating them. This CDR3 is built from 13 residues. This TCR came from a man aged 18 to 29 who had mild COVID-19 (a few samples of this study predate the infection). Cell type and time point are not known. This rearrangement joins TRBV4-2 to TRBJ1-1; D is undetermined. Material: PBMCs or a T cell subset sorted from them (not recorded which). This CDR3 reads CASSKIGHTEAFF. CDR3 nucleotides: TGTGCCAGCAGCAAAATCGGACACACTGAAGCTTTCTTT.